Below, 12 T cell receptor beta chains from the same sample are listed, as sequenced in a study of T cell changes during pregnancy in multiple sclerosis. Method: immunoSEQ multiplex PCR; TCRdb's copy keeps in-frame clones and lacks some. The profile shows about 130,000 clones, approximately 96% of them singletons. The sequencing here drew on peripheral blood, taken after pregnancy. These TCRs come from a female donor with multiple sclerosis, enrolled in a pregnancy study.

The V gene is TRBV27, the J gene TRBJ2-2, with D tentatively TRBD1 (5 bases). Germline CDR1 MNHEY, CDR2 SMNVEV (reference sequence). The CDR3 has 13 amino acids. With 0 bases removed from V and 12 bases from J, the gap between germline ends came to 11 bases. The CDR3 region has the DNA TGTGCCAGCAGTTTATCAGTGGCAGGGCAGCTGTTTTTT. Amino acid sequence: CASSLSVAGQLFF.

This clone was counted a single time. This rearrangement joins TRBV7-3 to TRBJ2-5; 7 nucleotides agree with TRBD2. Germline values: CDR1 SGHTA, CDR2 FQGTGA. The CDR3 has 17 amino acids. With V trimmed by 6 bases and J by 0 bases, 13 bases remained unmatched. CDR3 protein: CASSLHGAGPYQETQYF. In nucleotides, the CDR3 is TGTGCCAGCAGTCTCCACGGAGCGGGGCCGTACCAAGAGACCCAGTACTTC.

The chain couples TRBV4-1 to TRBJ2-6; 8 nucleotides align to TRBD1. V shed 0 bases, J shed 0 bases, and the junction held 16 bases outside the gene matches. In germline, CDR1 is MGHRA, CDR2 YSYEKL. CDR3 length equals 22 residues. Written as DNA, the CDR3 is TGCGCCAGCAGCCAAGAGAGCCCCCTCGGACAGGGTCTAAGCTCTGGGGCCAACGTCCTGACTTTC. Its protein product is CASSQESPLGQGLSSGANVLTF.

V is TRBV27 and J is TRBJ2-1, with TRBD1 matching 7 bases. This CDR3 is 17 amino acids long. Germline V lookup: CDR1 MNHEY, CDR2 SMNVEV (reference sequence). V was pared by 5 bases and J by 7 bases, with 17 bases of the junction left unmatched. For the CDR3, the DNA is TGTGCCAGCAGTGGCAAGACGGGACAGCCTGGGGTGAATGAGCAGTTCTTC. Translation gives CASSGKTGQPGVNEQFF.

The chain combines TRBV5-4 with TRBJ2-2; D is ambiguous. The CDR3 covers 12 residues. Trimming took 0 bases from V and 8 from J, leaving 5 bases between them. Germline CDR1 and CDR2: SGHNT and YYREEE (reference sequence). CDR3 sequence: CASSLAVGELFF. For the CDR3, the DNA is TGTGCCAGCAGCTTGGCCGTGGGGGAGCTGTTTTTT.

The chain's CDR3 is CASSQEGQGDQPQHF. For the CDR3, the DNA is TGCGCCAGCAGCCAAGAAGGACAGGGAGATCAGCCCCAGCATTTT. The rearrangement joins TRBV4-1 to TRBJ1-5, with TRBD1 matching over 8 bases. The CDR3 is made up of 15 amino acids. Germline CDR1 MGHRA, CDR2 YSYEKL. The V and J ends lost 0 bases and 5 bases, in that order; junction bases with no gene match: 3.

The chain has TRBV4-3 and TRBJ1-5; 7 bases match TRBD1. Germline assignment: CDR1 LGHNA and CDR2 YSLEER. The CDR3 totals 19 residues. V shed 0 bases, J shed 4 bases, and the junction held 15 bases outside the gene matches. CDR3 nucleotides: TGCGCCAGCAGCCAAGATTACCCATCGACAGGGCCGGGGAATCAGCCCCAGCATTTT. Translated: CASSQDYPSTGPGNQPQHF.

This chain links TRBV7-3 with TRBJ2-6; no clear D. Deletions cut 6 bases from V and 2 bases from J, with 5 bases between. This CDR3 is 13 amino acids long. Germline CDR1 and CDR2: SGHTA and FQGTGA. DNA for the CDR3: TGTGCCAGCAGTCCCGCTGGGGCCAACGTCCTGACTTTC. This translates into CASSPAGANVLTF.

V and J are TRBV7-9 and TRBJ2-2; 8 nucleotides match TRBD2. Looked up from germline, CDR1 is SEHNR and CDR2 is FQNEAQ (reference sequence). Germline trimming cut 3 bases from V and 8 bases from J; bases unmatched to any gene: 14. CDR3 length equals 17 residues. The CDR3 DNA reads TGTGCCAGCAGCTTCCCGGGGGGAGCGGGAGAAACGGGGGAGCTGTTTTTT. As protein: CASSFPGGAGETGELFF.

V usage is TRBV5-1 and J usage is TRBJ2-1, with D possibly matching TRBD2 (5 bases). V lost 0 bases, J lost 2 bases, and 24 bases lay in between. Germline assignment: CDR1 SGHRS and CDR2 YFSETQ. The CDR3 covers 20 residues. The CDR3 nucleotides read TGCGCCAGCAGCTTGGTATTGTCGGGTAGCGCGAACCTCCCCTACAATGAGCAGTTCTTC. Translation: CASSLVLSGSANLPYNEQFF.

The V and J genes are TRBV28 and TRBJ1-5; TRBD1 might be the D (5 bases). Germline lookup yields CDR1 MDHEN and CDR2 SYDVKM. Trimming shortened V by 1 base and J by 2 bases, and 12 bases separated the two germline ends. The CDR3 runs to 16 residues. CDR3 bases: TGTGCCAGCAGTTTATCCTCGGGGGGGGGCAATCAGCCCCAGCATTTT. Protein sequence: CASSLSSGGGNQPQHF. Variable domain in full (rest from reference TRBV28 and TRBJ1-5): DVKVTQSSRYLVKRTGEKVFLECVQDMDHENMFWYRQDPGLGLRLIYFSYDVKMKEKGDIPEGYSVSREKKERFSLILESASTNQTSMYLCASSLSSGGGNQPQHFGDGTRLSIL.

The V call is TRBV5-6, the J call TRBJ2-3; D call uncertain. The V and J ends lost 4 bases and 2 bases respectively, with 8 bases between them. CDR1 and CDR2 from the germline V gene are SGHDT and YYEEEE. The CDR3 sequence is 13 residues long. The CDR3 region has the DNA TGTGCCAGCAGCCCGCCAGACACAGATACGCAGTATTTT. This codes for CASSPPDTDTQYF.